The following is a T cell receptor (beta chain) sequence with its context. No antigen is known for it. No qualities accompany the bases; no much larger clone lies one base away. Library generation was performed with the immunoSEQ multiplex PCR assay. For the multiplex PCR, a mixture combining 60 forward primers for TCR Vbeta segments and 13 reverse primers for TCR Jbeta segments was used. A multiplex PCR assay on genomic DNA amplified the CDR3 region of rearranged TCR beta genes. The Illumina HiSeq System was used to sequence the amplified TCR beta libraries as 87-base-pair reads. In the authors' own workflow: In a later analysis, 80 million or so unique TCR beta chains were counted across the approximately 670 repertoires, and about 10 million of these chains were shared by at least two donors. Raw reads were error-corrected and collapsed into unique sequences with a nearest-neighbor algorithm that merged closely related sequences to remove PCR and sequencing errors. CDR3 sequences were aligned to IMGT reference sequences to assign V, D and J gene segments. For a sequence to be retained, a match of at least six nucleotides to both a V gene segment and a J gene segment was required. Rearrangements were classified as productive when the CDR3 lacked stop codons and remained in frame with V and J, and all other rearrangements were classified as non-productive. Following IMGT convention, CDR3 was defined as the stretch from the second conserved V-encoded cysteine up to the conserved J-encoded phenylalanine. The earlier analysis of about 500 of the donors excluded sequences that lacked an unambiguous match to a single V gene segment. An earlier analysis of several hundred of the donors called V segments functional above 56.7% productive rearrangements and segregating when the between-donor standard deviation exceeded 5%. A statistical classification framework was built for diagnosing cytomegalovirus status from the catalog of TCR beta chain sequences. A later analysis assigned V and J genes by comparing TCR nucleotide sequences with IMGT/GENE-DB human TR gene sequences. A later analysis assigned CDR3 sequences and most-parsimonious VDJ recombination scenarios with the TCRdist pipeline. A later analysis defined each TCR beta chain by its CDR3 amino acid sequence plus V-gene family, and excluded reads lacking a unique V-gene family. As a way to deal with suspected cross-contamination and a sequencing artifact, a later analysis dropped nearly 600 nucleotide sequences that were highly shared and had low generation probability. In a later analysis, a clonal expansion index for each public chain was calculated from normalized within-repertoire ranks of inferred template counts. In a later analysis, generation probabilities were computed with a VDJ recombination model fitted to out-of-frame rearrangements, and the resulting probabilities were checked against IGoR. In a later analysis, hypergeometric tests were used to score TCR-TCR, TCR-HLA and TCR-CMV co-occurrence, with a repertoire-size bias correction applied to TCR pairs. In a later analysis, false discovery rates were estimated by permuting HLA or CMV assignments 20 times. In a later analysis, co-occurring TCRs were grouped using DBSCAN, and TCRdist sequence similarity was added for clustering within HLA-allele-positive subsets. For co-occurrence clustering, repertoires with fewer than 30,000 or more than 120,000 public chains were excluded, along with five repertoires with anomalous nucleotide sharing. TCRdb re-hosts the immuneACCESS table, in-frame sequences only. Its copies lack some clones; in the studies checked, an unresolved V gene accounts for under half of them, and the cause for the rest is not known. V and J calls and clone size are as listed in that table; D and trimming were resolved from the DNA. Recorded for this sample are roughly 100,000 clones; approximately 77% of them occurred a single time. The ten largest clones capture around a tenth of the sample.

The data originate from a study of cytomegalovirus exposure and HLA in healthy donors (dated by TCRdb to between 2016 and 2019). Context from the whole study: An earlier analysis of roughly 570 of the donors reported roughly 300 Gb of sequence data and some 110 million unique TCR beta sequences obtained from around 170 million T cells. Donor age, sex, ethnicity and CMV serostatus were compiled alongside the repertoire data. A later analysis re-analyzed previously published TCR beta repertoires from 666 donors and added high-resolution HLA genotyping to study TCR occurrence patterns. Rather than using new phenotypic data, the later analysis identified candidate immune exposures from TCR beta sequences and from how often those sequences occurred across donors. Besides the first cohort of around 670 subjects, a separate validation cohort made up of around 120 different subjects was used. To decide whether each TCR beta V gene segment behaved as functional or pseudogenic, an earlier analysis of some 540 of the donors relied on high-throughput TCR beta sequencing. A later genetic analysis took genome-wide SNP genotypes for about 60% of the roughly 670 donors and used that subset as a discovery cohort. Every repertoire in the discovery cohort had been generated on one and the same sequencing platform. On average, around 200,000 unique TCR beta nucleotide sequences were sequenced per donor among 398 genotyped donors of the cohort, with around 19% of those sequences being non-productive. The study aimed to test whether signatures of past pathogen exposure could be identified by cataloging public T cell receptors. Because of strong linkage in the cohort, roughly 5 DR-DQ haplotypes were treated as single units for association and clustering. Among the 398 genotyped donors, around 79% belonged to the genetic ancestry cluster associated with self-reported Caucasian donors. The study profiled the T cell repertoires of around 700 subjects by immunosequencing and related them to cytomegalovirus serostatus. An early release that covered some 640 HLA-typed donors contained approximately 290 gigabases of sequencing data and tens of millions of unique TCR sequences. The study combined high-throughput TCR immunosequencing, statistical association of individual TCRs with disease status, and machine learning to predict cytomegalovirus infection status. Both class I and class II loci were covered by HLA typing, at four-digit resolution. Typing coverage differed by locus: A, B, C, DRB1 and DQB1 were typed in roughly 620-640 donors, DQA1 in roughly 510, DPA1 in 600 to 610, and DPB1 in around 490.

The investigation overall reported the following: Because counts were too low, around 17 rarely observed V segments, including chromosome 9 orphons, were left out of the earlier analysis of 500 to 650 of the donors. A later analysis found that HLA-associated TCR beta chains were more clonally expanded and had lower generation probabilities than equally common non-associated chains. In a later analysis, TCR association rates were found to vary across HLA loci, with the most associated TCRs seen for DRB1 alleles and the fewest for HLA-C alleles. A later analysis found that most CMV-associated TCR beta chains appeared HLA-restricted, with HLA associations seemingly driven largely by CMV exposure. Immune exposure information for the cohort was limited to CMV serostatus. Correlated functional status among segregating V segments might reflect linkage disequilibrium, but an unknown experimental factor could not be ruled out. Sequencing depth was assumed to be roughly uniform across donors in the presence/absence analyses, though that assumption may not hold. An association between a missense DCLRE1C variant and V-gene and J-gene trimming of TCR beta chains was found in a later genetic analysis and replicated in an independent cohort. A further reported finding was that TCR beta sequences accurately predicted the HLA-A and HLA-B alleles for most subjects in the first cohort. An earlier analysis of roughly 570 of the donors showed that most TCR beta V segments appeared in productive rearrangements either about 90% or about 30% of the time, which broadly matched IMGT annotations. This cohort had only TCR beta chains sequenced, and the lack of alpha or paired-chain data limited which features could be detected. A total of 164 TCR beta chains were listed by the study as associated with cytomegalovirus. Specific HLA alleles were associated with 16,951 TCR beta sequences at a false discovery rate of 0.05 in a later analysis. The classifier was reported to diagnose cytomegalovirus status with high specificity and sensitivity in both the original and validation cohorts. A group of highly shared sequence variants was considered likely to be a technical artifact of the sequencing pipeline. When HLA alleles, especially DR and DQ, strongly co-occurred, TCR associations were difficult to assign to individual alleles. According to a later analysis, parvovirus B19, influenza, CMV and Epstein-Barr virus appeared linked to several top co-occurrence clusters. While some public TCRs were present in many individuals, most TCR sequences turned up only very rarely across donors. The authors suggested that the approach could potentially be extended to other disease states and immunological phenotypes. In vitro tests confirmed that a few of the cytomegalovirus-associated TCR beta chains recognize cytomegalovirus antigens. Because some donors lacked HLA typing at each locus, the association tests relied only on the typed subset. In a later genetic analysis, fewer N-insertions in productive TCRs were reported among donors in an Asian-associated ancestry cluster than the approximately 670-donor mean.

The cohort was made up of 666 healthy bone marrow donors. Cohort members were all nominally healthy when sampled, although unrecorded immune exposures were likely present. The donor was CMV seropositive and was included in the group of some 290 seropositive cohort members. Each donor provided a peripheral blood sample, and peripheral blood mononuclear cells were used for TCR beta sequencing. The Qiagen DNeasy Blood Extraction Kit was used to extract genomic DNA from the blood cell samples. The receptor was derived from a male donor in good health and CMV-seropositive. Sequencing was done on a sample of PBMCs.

The bases are TGTGCCAGCAGCGTGGGGCTCAACGGACAGACAGATACGCAGTATTTT. Its protein reads: CASSVGLNGQTDTQYF. The V gene is TRBV9 and the J gene is TRBJ2-3, with TRBD1 perhaps the D gene, on 6 matching bases. V is reduced by 2 bases and J by 3 bases, leaving a spacing of 16 bases between them. Sequences SGDLS (CDR1) and YYNGEE (CDR2) are obtained from the germline V gene. From the cysteine through the phenylalanine, the CDR3 covers 16 amino acids. Only the CDR3 part of the read is kept: 48 bases, read in frame from the first base. The full variable domain, completed from the reference TRBV9 and TRBJ2-3 proteins outside the CDR3, reads DSGVTQTPKHLITATGQRVTLRCSPRSGDLSVYWYQQSLDQGLQFLIQYYNGEERAKGNILERFSAQQFPDLHSELNLSSLELGDSALYFCASSVGLNGQTDTQYFGPGTRLTVL.